Each of the 3 T cell receptor beta chains below was sequenced from the same sample in a study of PD-1 blockade in classical Hodgkin lymphoma. Following autologous stem cell transplantation, relapse occurred in every patient, and exposure to brentuximab vedotin varied. Measured with immunoSEQ multiplex PCR; TCRdb has only the in-frame clones, and not every one. The repertoire has 10,000 to 15,000 clones, 84% of them found once; the top ten carry approximately 24%. This specimen was peripheral blood mononuclear cells (PBMCs), taken at baseline. Receptor source: a human donor with classical Hodgkin lymphoma.

The genes are TRBV10-3 and TRBJ2-6; unclear D gene. CDR1 ENHRY and CDR2 SYGVKD come from the germline V gene. The V gene lost 6 bases and the J gene lost 5 bases, with 8 bases spanning the gap. This CDR3 is 13 amino acids long. The CDR3: CAIRSPWANVLTF. DNA for the CDR3: TGTGCCATCAGGTCCCCTTGGGCCAACGTCCTGACTTTC.

The table lists this clone with a few counts. The V and J genes are TRBV5-5 and TRBJ1-1, with D uncertain. Trimming pared 2 bases from V and 0 bases from J, leaving 8 bases between. In germline, CDR1 is SGHKS, CDR2 YYEKEE (reference sequence). CDR3 length: 14 amino acids. In nucleotides, the CDR3 is TGTGCCAGCAGCTTCGGCAAAGTGAACACTGAAGCTTTCTTT. It is translated as CASSFGKVNTEAFF.

This sequence joins TRBV28 and TRBJ2-1, with TRBD2 matching over 9 bases. Germline V gives CDR1 MDHEN, CDR2 SYDVKM. The CDR3 runs to 16 residues. V lost 5 bases to trimming and J lost 2 bases; unmatched junction nucleotides: 7. The CDR3 region is CASSPRLAATYNEQFF. The CDR3 DNA reads as TGTGCCAGCAGTCCTAGACTAGCGGCAACCTACAATGAGCAGTTCTTC. The entire variable domain, with the rest obtained from reference TRBV28 and TRBJ2-1, is as follows: DVKVTQSSRYLVKRTGEKVFLECVQDMDHENMFWYRQDPGLGLRLIYFSYDVKMKEKGDIPEGYSVSREKKERFSLILESASTNQTSMYLCASSPRLAATYNEQFFGPGTRLTVL.